A single sample gave rise to the 3 T cell receptor beta chains below, sequenced in a study of tumor-infiltrating lymphocytes in primary liver carcinoma. The input was 450 to 550 ng total RNA; TCR beta cDNA was made from it with a constant-region primer. Libraries covering TCR beta were generated through three nested multiplex PCR rounds (using a slightly modified ARM-PCR). For about 11 cycles apiece, the opening two PCR rounds ran with TRBV1-TRBV30 forward primers and a C-beta reverse primer. TCRdb analysed the multiplex PCR reads with MiXCR anew, one entry per CDR3 protein. The profile shows 100,000 or so distinct CDR3 sequences, over 55% of them singletons. Taking about 18-32 mg of unsorted bulk tissue, the authors co-extracted RNA and DNA. The sample comprised liver tumor tissue from sampling region 5. The subset: tumor region T5, tumor centre. Every receptor here comes from a woman aged 55-70 years with primary liver carcinoma and hepatitis B virus infection.

The J gene is TRBJ2-1, the V gene TRBV5-1; TRBD2 matches 10 bases. The trim removed 5 bases at V and 7 bases at J, leaving 15 bases unmatched. The CDR3 consists of 17 residues. Looked up from germline, CDR1 is SGHRS and CDR2 is YFSETQ. Here the CDR3 DNA reads TGCGCCAGCAGTGTGGGCCCCCTAGCGGGAGCTGGTAATGAGCAGTTCTTC. This codes for CASSVGPLAGAGNEQFF.

Worth noting for this clonotype: Given a much more abundant clone one base away, this may be a read error. This chain uses TRBV28 with TRBJ2-7; D uncertain. CDR1 MDHEN and CDR2 SYDVKM come from the germline V gene. Trimming removed 6 bases from V and 4 bases from J, with 13 bases in between. CDR3 size: 13 residues. In DNA, the CDR3 is TGTGCCAGCAGGCTCCAGAATGAATACGAGCAGTACTTC. This encodes CASRLQNEYEQYF.

V gene TRBV11-3 combines with J gene TRBJ2-1; D is unresolved. The end of the DNA fits TRBJ2-7 better, so the J call may be wrong. Germline V gives CDR1 SGHNT, CDR2 YENEEA. CDR3 length: 12 residues. This CDR3 is CASCVGYNEQYF. The CDR3 coding sequence is TGTGCCAGCTGTGTGGGCTACAATGAGCAGTACTTC.